Below, 12 T cell receptor beta chains from the same sample are listed, as sequenced in a study of T cell clones after liver transplantation. Generated by immunoSEQ multiplex PCR, the TCRdb table keeps only in-frame clones and is missing some. The profile shows tens of thousands of clones, under 90% of them singletons. The starting material was CD4+ T cells from blood, obtained 12 months after liver transplant. These receptor sequences come from a human patient who received a liver transplant. Some T cells may be provided by the graft donor.

The rearrangement links TRBV7-6 to TRBJ2-7; D gene ambiguous. The CDR3 contains 13 residues. V was trimmed by 7 bases and J by 2 bases, leaving 12 bases between them. Per germline, CDR1 SGHVS and CDR2 FNYEAQ. The CDR3 is CASTLDGPYEQYF. The CDR3 DNA reads as TGTGCCAGCACTCTAGACGGACCCTACGAGCAGTACTTC.

This chain uses TRBV6-6 with TRBJ2-1; 7 bases map to TRBD1. The ends lost 2 bases at V and 4 bases at J; junction bases unmatched: 8. The CDR3 loop spans 16 amino acids. Germline-derived CDR1 and CDR2 are MNHNY and SVGAGI (reference sequence). In DNA form, the CDR3 reads TGTGCCAGCAGTTACGCATACAGGGGAGCTTACAATGAGCAGTTCTTC. Its translation: CASSYAYRGAYNEQFF.

This clone was observed once. This chain connects TRBV29-1 to TRBJ2-1; D may be TRBD1 (5 bases). From germline, CDR1 is SQVTM and CDR2 ANQGSEA. V dropped 5 bases and J dropped 6 bases, with 17 bases sitting between them. This CDR3 is built from 14 residues. Written as DNA, the CDR3 is TGCAGCGTTTGGGGCGGCAGAGGAAGCAATGAGCAGTTCTTC. It is translated as CSVWGGRGSNEQFF.

The chain couples TRBV7-9 to TRBJ2-2; D might be TRBD1 or TRBD2, each matching 6 bases. Germline V lookup: CDR1 SEHNR, CDR2 FQNEAQ (reference sequence). Deletions cut 3 bases from V and 0 bases from J, with 14 bases between. CDR3 length: 17 amino acids. The CDR3 loop is CASSFTGRIANTGELFF. CDR3 coding DNA: TGTGCCAGCAGCTTTACAGGGAGGATTGCGAACACCGGGGAGCTGTTTTTT. Complete variable domain (other parts from reference TRBV7-9 and TRBJ2-2): DTGVSQNPRHKITKRGQNVTFRCDPISEHNRLYWYRQTLGQGPEFLTYFQNEAQLEKSRLLSDRFSAERPKGSFSTLEIQRTEQGDSAMYLCASSFTGRIANTGELFFGEGSRLTVL.

The chain combines TRBV19 with TRBJ1-2; TRBD1 aligns across 11 bases. The germline CDR1 and CDR2 sequences are LNHDA and SQIVND (reference sequence). CDR3 size: 14 residues. V dropped 6 bases and J dropped 2; count of bases not matched to a gene: 2. For the CDR3, the DNA is TGTGCCAGTAGACGGACAGGGGGCAACTATGGCTACACCTTC. Encoded protein: CASRRTGGNYGYTF. The whole variable domain, filled in from reference TRBV19 and TRBJ1-2, reads DGGITQSPKYLFRKEGQNVTLSCEQNLNHDAMYWYRQDPGQGLRLIYYSQIVNDFQKGDIAEGYSVSREKKESFPLTVTSAQKNPTAFYLCASRRTGGNYGYTFGSGTRLTVV.

The chain combines TRBV5-1 with TRBJ2-7, with 13 bases fitting TRBD2. Germline V gene lookup returns CDR1 SGHRS and CDR2 YFSETQ. CDR3 length: 17 residues. The trim removed 0 bases at V and 6 bases at J, leaving 9 bases unmatched. For the CDR3, the DNA is TGCGCCAGCAGCTTGGCGCGGACTAGCGGGAGATCGGGCGAGCAGTACTTC. Amino acids: CASSLARTSGRSGEQYF.

The rearrangement uses TRBV19 and TRBJ2-5, with 8 nucleotides matching TRBD1. J lost 2 bases, V lost 4 bases, and 0 bases had no gene match. This CDR3 region has 13 residues. Germline V gene sequence: CDR1 LNHDA, CDR2 SQIVND (reference sequence). Written as DNA, the CDR3 is TGTGCCAGTAGTAGGGACAGGCAAGAGACCCAGTACTTC. This sequence encodes CASSRDRQETQYF.

The chain employs TRBV27 and TRBJ2-7; D gene ambiguous. The CDR3 spans 15 residues. The V gene lost 5 bases and the J gene lost 6 bases, with 20 bases spanning the gap. The germline V gene has CDR1 MNHEY and CDR2 SMNVEV (reference sequence). The CDR3 DNA is TGTGCCAGCAGTATCTTCTCTACGAAGCTATCCGAGCAGTACTTC. Translating it yields CASSIFSTKLSEQYF.

The V call is TRBV6-6, the J call TRBJ2-7; 10 bases fit TRBD2. Germline CDR1 is MNHNY and CDR2 is SVGAGI (reference sequence). The CDR3 loop spans 15 amino acids. J gave up 4 bases and V 8 bases, and 11 bases lay outside the gene matches. The chain's CDR3 is CASSRTTSGLYEQYF. CDR3 in DNA: TGTGCCAGCTCCCGTACGACTAGCGGGTTATACGAGCAGTACTTC.

The V gene is TRBV15, the J gene TRBJ2-4; the D gene is possibly TRBD2 (7 bases). Germline CDR1 is LNHNV and CDR2 is YYDKDF (reference sequence). V lost 5 bases and J lost 2, with 19 bases in between. The CDR3 covers 17 residues. For the CDR3, the DNA is TGTGCCACCAGCCCGGAGGGGGGGGGTCCCACCAAAAACATTCAGTACTTC. It is translated as CATSPEGGGPTKNIQYF.

The chain has TRBV25-1 and TRBJ1-1; a weak D match, TRBD1 (5 bases). This CDR3 region has 16 residues. Germline-derived CDR1 and CDR2 are MGHDK and SYGVNS. The V end lost 2 bases, the J end lost 1 base, and 14 bases lay between the germline ends. This chain's CDR3 is CASSEGWKGENTEAFF. CDR3 nucleotide sequence: TGTGCCAGCAGTGAAGGTTGGAAAGGGGAGAACACTGAAGCTTTCTTT.

The chain couples TRBV5-1 to TRBJ2-7, with D tentatively TRBD1 (6 bases). V was shortened by 0 bases and J by 6 bases, with 16 bases between the two germline ends. The CDR3 runs 15 residues. Per germline, CDR1 SGHRS and CDR2 YFSETQ. The CDR3, as DNA: TGCGCCAGCAGCTTGGAGGATTGGCAGGGGAGCGAGCAGTACTTC. It yields the protein CASSLEDWQGSEQYF.